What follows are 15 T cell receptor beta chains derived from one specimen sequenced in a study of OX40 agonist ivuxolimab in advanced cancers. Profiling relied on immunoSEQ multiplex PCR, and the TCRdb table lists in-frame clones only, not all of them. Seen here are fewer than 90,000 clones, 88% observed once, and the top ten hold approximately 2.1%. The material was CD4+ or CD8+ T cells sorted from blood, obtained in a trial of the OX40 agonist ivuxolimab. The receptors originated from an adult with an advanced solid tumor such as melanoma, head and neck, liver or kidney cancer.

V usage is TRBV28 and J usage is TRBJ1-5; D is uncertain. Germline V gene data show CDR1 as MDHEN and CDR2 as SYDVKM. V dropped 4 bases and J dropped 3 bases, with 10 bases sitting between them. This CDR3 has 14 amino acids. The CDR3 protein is CASSSGGINQPQHF. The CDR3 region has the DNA TGTGCCAGCAGTTCCGGCGGGATCAATCAGCCCCAGCATTTT.

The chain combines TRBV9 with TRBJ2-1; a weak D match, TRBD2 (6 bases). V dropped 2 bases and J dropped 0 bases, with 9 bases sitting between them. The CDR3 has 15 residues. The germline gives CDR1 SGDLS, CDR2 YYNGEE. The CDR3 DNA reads TGTGCCAGCAGCGTCGGCGGGGACTCCTACAATGAGCAGTTCTTC. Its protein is CASSVGGDSYNEQFF.

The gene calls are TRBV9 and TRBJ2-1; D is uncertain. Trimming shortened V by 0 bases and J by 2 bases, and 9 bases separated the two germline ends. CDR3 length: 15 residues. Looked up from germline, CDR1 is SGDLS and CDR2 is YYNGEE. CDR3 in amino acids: CASSVEEETYNEQFF. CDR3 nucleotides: TGTGCCAGCAGCGTAGAAGAGGAGACCTACAATGAGCAGTTCTTC.

CDR3 protein: CASSLAVSSYNSPLHF. CDR3 coding DNA: TGTGCCAGCAGCTTAGCCGTTAGCTCCTATAATTCACCCCTCCACTTT. The chain uses TRBV7-2 and TRBJ1-6; unclear D gene. CDR1 is SGHTA and CDR2 is FQGNSA in the germline V gene. V was trimmed by 0 bases and J by 0 bases, leaving 6 bases between them. This CDR3 spans 16 amino acids.

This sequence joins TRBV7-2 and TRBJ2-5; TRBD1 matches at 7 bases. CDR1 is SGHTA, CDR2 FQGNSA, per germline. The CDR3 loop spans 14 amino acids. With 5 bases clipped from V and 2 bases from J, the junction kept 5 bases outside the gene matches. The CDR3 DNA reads TGTGCCAGCAGCCCCCACAGGGGTCAAGAGACCCAGTACTTC. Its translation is CASSPHRGQETQYF.

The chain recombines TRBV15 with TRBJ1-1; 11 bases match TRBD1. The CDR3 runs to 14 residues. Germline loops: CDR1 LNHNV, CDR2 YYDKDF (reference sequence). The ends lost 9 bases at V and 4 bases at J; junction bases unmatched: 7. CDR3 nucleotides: TGTGCCACTTCGGACAGGGGGCAGGGCACTGAAGCTTTCTTT. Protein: CATSDRGQGTEAFF. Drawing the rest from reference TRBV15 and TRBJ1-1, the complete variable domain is DAMVIQNPRYQVTQFGKPVTLSCSQTLNHNVMYWYQQKSSQAPKLLFHYYDKDFNNEADTPDNFQSRRPNTSFCFLDIRSPGLGDTAMYLCATSDRGQGTEAFFGQGTRLTVV.

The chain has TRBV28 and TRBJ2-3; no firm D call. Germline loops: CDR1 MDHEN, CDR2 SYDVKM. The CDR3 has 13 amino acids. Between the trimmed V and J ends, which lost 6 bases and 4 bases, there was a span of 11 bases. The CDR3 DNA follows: TGTGCCAGCAGCTCTTCTTACCCAGATACGCAGTATTTT. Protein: CASSSSYPDTQYF.

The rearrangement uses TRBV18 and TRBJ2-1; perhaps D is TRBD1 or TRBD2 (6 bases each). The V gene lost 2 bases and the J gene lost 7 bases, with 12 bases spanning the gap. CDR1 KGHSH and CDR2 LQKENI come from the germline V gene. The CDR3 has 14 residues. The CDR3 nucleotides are TGTGCCAGCTCACCAACAACAGGGAGGAATGAGCAGTTCTTC. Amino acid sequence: CASSPTTGRNEQFF. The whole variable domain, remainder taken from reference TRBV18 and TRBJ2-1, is NAGVMQNPRHLVRRRGQEARLRCSPMKGHSHVYWYRQLPEEGLKFMVYLQKENIIDESGMPKERFSAEFPKEGPSILRIQQVVRGDSAAYFCASSPTTGRNEQFFGPGTRLTVL.

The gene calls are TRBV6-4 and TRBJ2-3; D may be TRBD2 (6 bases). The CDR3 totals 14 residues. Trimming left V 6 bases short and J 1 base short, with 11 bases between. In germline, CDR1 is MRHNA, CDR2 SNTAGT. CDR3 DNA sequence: TGTGCCAGCAGCCGGGAGAGTGGCACAGATACGCAGTATTTT. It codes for CASSRESGTDTQYF.

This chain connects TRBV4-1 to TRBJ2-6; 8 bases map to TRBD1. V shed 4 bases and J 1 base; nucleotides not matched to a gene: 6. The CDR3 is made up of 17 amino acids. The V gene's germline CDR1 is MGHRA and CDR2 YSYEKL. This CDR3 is CASSPGTGRSGANVLTF. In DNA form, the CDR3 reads TGCGCCAGCAGCCCCGGGACAGGCAGGTCTGGGGCCAACGTCCTGACTTTC.

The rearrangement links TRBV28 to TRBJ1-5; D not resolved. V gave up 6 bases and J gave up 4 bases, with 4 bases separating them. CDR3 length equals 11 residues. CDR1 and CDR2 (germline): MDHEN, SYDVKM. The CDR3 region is CASSPNQPQHF. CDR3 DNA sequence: TGTGCCAGCAGCCCAAATCAGCCCCAGCATTTT.

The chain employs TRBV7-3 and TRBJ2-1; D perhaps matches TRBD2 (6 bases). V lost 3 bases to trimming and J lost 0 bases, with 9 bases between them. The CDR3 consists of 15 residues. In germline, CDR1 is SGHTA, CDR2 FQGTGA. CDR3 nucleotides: TGTGCCAGCAGCTTTAGCGGAAGCTCCTACAATGAGCAGTTCTTC. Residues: CASSFSGSSYNEQFF.

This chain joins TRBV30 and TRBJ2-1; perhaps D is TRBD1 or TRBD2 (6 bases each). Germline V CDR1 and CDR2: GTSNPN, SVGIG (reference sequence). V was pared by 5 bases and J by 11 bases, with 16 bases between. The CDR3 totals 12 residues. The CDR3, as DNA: TGTGCCTGGGAACCAGAGGGGGGTAAGCAGTTCTTC. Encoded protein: CAWEPEGGKQFF. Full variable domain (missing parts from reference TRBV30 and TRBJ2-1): SQTIHQWPATLVQPVGSPLSLECTVEGTSNPNLYWYRQAAGRGLQLLFYSVGIGQISSEVPQNLSASRPQDRQFILSSKKLLLSDSGFYLCAWEPEGGKQFFGPGTRLTVL.

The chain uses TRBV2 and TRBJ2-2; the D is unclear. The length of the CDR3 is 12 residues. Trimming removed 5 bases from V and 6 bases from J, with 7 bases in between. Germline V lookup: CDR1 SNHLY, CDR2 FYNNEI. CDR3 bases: TGTGCCAGCAGTCCGACTGCCGGGGAGCTGTTTTTT. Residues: CASSPTAGELFF.

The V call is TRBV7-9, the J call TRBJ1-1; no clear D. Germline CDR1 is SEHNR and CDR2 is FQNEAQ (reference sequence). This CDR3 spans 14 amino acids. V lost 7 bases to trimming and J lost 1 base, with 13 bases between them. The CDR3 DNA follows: TGTGCCAGCATGATAGGGCTGGGGAACACTGAAGCTTTCTTT. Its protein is CASMIGLGNTEAFF.